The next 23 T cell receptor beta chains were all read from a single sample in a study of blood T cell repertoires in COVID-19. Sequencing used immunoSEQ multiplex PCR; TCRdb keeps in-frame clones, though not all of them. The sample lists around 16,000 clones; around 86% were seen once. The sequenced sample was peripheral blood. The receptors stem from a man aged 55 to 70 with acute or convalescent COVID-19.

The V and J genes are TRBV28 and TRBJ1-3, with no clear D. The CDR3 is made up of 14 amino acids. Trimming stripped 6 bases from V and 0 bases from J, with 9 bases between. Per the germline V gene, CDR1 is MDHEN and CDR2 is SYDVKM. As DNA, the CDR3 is TGTGCCAGCAGCCAGCGGGTCTCTGGAAACACCATATATTTT. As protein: CASSQRVSGNTIYF.

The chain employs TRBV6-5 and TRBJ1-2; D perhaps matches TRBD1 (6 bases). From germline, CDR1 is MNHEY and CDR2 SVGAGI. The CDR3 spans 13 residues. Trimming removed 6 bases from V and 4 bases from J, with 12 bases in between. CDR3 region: CASRLDRSYGYTF. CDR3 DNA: TGTGCCAGCAGGTTAGACAGGAGCTATGGCTACACCTTC.

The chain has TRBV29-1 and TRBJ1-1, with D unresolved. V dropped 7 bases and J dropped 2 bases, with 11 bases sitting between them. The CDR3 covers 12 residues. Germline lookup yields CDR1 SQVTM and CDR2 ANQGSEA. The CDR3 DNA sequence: TGCAGCGCTACTGGGCTTAACACTGAAGCTTTCTTT. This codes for CSATGLNTEAFF.

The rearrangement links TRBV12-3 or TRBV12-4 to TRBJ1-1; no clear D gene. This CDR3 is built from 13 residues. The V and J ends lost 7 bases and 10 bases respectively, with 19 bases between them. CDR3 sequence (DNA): TGTGCCAGCACTCTTTCCCCCGGAGGGTCAGCTTTCTTT. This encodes CASTLSPGGSAFF.

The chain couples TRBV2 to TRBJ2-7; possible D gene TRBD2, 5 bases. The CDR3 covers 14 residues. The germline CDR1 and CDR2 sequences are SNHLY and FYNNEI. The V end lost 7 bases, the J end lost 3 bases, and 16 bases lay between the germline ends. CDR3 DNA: TGTGCCAGCACACAGTTGAGGGTAGGCTACGAGCAGTACTTC. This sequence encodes CASTQLRVGYEQYF.

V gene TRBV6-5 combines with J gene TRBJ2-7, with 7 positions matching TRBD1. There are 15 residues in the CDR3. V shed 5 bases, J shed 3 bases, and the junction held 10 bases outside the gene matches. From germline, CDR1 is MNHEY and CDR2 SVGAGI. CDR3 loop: CASSRRRTGDYEQYF. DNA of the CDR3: TGTGCCAGCAGTCGAAGACGAACAGGGGACTACGAGCAGTACTTC.

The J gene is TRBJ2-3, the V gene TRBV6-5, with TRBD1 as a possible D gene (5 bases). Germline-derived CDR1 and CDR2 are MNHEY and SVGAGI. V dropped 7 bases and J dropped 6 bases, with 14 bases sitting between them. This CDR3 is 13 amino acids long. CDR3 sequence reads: CASKQGQGDTQYF. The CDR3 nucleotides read TGTGCCAGCAAGCAAGGGCAGGGTGATACGCAGTATTTT.

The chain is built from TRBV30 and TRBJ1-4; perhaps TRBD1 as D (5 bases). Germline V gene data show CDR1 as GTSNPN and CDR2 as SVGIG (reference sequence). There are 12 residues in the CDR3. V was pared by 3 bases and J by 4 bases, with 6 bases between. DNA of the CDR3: TGTGCCTGGAGAAGGGGTAATGAAAAACTGTTTTTT. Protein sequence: CAWRRGNEKLFF.

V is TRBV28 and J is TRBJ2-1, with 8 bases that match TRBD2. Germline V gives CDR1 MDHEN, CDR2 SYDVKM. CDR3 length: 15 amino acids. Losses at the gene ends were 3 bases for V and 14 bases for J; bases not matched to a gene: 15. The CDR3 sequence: CASSFSSGTDRPKFF. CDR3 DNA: TGTGCCAGCAGTTTCAGTAGCGGGACCGACCGTCCGAAGTTCTTC. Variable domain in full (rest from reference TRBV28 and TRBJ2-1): DVKVTQSSRYLVKRTGEKVFLECVQDMDHENMFWYRQDPGLGLRLIYFSYDVKMKEKGDIPEGYSVSREKKERFSLILESASTNQTSMYLCASSFSSGTDRPKFFGPGTRLTVL.

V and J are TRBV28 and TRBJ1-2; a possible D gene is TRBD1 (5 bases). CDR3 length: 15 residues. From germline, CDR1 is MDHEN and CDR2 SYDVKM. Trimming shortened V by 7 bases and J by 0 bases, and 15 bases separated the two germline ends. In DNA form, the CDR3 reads TGTGCCAGCAAGCCGCAGGGCCTAACTAACTATGGCTACACCTTC. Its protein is CASKPQGLTNYGYTF.

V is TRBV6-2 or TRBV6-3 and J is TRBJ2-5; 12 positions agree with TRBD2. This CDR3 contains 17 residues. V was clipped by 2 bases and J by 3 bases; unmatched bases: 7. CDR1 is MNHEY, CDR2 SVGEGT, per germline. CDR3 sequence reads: CASSYELAGGDKETQYF. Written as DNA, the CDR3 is TGTGCCAGCAGTTACGAACTAGCGGGAGGTGATAAAGAGACCCAGTACTTC.

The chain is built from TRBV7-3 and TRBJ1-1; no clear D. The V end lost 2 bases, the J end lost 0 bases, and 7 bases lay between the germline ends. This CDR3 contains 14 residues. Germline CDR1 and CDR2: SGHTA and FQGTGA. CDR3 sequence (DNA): TGTGCCAGCAGCTTAGTCCCAGTGAACACTGAAGCTTTCTTT. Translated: CASSLVPVNTEAFF.

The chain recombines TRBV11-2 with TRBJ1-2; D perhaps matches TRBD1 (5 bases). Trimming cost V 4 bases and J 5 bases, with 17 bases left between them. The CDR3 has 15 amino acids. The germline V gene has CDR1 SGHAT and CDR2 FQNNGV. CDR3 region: CASSSLWRGTYGYTF. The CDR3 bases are TGTGCCAGCAGCTCCCTATGGCGGGGGACGTATGGCTACACCTTC.

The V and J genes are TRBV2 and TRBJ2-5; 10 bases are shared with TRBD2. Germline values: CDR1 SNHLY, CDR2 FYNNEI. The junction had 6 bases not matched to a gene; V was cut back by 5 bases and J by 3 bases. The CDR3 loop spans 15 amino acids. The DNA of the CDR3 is TGTGCCAGCAGTCCCCCTAGCGGGGGAGAAGAGACCCAGTACTTC. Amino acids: CASSPPSGGEETQYF. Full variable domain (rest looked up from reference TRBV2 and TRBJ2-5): EPEVTQTPSHQVTQMGQEVILRCVPISNHLYFYWYRQILGQKVEFLVSFYNNEISEKSEIFDDQFSVERPDGSNFTLKIRSTKLEDSAMYFCASSPPSGGEETQYFGPGTRLLVL.

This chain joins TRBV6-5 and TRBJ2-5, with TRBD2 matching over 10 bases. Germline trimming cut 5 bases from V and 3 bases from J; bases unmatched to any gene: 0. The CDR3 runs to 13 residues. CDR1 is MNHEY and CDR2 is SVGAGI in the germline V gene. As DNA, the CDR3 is TGTGCCAGCAGTAGCGGGGGGGAAGAGACCCAGTACTTC. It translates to CASSSGGEETQYF.

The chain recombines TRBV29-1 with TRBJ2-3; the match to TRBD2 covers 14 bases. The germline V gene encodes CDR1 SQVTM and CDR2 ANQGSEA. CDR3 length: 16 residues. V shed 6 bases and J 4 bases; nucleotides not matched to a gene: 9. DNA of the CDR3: TGCAGCGTGTTCAGGGGGACTAGCGGGGGATCAGATACGCAGTATTTT. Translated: CSVFRGTSGGSDTQYF.

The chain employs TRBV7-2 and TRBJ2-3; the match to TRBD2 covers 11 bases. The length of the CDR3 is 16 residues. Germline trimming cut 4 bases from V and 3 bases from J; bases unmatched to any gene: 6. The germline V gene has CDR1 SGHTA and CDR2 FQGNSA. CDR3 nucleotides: TGTGCCAGCAGCTCCTTAGCGGGGGGGCTGACAGATACGCAGTATTTT. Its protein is CASSSLAGGLTDTQYF.

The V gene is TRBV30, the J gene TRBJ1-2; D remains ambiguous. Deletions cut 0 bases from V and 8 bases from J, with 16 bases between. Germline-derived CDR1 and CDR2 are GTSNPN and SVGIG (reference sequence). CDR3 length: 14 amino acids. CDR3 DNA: TGTGCCTGGAGTGTGGGTTTGAGGGATCGGGGCTACACCTTC. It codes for CAWSVGLRDRGYTF.

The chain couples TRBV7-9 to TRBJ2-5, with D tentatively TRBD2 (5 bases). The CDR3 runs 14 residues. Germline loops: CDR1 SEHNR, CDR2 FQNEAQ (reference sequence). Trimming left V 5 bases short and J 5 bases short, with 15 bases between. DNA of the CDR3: TGTGCCAGCAGCCGTCGGGGTGGTTCGGAGACCCAGTACTTC. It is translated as CASSRRGGSETQYF.

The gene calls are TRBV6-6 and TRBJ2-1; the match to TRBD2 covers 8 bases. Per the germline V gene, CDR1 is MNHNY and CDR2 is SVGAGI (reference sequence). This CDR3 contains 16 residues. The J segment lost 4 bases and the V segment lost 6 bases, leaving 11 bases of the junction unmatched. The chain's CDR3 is CASSDLIAGRYNEQFF. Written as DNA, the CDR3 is TGTGCCAGCAGCGACCTTATAGCGGGGAGATACAATGAGCAGTTCTTC.

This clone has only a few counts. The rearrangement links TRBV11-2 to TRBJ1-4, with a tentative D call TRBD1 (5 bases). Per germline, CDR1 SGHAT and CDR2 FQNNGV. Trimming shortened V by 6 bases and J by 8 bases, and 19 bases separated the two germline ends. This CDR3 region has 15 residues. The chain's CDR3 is CASRHGGGIGEKLFF. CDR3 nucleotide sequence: TGTGCCAGCAGACACGGGGGGGGAATTGGAGAAAAACTGTTTTTT.

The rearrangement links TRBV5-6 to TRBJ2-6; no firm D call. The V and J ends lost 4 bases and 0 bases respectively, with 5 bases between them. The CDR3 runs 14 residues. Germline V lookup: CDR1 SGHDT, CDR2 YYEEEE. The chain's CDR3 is CASSPSSGANVLTF. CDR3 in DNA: TGTGCCAGCAGCCCCAGCTCTGGGGCCAACGTCCTGACTTTC. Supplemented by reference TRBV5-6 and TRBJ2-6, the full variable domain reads DAGVTQSPTHLIKTRGQQVTLRCSPKSGHDTVSWYQQALGQGPQFIFQYYEEEERQRGNFPDRFSGHQFPNYSSELNVNALLLGDSALYLCASSPSSGANVLTFGAGSRLTVL.

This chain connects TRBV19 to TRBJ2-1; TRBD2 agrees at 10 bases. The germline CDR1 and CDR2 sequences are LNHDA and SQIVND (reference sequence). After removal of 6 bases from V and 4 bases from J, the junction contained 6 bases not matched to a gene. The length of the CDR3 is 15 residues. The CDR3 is CASSVTSGDYNEQFF. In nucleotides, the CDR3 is TGTGCCAGTAGCGTTACTAGCGGGGATTACAATGAGCAGTTCTTC.